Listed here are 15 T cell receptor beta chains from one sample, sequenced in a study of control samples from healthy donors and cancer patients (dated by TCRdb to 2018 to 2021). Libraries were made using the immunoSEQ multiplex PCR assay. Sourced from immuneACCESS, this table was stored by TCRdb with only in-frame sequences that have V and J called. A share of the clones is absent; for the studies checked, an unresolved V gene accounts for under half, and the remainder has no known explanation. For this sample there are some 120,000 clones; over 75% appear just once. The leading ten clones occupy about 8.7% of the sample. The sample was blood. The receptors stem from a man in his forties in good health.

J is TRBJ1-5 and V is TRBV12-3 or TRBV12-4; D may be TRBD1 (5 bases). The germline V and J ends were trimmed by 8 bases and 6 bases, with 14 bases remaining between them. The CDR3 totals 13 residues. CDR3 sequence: CASGPQGSQPQHF. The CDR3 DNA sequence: TGTGCCAGCGGACCCCAGGGAAGTCAGCCCCAGCATTTT.

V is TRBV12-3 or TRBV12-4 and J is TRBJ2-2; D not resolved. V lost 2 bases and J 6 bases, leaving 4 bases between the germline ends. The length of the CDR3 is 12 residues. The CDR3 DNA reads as TGTGCCAGCAGTTTAAATGCCGGGGAGCTGTTTTTT. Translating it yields CASSLNAGELFF.

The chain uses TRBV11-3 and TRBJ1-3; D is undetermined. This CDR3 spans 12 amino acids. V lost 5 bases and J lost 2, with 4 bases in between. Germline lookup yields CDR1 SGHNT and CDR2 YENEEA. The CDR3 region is CASSAAGNTIYF. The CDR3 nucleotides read TGTGCCAGCAGCGCAGCTGGAAACACCATATATTTT.

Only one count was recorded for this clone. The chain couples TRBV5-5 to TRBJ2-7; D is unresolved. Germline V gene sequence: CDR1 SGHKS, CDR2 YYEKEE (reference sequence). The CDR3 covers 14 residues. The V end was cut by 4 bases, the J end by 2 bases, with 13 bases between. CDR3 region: CASSPLSPPYEQYF. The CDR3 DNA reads TGTGCCAGCAGCCCTCTCTCCCCGCCCTACGAGCAGTACTTC.

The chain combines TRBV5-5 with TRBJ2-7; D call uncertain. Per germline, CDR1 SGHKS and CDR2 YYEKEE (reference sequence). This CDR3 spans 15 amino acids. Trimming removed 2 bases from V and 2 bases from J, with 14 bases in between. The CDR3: CASSFRNKFTYEQYF. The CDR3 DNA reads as TGTGCCAGCAGCTTCCGGAACAAGTTTACCTACGAGCAGTACTTC.

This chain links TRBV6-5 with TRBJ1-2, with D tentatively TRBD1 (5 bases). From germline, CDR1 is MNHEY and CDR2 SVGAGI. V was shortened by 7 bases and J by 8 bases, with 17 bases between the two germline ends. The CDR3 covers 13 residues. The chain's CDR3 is CASTTGRGVGYTF. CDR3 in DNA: TGTGCCAGCACCACCGGGAGGGGTGTGGGCTACACCTTC.

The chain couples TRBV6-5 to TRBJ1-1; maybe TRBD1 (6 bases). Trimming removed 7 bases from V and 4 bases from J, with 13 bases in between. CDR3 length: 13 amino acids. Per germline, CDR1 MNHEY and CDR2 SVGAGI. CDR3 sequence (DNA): TGTGCCAGCACCCAGGGGTTTGGCACTGAAGCTTTCTTT. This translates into CASTQGFGTEAFF.

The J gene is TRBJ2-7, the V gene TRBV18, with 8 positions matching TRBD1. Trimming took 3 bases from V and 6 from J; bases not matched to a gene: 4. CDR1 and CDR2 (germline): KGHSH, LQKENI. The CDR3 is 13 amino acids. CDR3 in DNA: TGTGCCAGCTCACCCAGGGGGCTGTTCGAGCAGTACTTC. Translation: CASSPRGLFEQYF.

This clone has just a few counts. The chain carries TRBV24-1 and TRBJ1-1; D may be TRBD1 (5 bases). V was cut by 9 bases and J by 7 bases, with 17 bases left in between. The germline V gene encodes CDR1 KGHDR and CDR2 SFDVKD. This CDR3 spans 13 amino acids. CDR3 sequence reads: CATSTGAINEAFF. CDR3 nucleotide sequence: TGTGCCACCTCAACCGGGGCAATAAATGAAGCTTTCTTT.

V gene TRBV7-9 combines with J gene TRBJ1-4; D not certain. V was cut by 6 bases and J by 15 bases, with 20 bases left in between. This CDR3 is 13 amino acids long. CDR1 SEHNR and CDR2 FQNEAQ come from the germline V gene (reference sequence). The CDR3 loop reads CASSSTRLNHVFF. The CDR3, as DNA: TGTGCCAGCAGTTCCACCCGATTGAACCATGTGTTTTTT.

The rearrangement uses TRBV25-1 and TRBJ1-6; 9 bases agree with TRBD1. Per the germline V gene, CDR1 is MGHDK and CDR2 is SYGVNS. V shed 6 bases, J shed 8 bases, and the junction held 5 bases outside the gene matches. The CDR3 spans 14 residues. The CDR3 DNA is TGTGCCAGCAGATACACAGGGGGCGATTCACCCCTCCACTTT. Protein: CASRYTGGDSPLHF. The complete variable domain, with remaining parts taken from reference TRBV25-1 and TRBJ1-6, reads EADIYQTPRYLVIGTGKKITLECSQTMGHDKMYWYQQDPGMELHLIHYSYGVNSTEKGDLSSESTVSRIRTEHFPLTLESARPSHTSQYLCASRYTGGDSPLHFGNGTRLTVT.

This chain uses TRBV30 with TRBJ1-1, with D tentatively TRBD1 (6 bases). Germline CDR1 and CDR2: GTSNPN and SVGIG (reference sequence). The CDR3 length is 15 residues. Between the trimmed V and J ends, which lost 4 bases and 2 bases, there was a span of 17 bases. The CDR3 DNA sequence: TGTGCCTGGAATCTCGGACAGTTAATCAACACTGAAGCTTTCTTT. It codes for CAWNLGQLINTEAFF.

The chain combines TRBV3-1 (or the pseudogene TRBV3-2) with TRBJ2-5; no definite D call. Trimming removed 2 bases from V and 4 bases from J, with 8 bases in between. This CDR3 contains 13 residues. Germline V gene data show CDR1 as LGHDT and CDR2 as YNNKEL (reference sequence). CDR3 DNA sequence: TGTGCCAGCAGCCAAAGGGCTGCAGAGACCCAGTACTTC. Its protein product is CASSQRAAETQYF.

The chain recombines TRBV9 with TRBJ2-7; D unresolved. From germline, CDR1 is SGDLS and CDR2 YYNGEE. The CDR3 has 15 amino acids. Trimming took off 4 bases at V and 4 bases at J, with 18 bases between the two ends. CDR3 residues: CASSPRMGMNYEQYF. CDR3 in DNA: TGTGCCAGCAGCCCTCGTATGGGGATGAATTACGAGCAGTACTTC.

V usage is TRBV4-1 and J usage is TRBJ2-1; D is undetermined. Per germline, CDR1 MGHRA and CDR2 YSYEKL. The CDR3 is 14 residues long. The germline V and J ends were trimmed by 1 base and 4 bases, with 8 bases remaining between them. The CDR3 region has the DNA TGCGCCAGCAGCCAAGTTTCGGTTTACAATGAGCAGTTCTTC. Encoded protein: CASSQVSVYNEQFF.